Each of the 26 T cell receptor beta chains below was sequenced from the same sample in a study of T cells in Graves' hyperthyroidism and ophthalmopathy (dated by TCRdb to the late 2010s). Library construction relied on multiplex PCR. Reads for this sample came from an Illumina HiSeq 2000. Amplification of TCR beta CDR3 regions was carried out from RNA transcripts. For the first round of RT-PCR on the TCR CDR3, the HTBI primer set was used together with the Qiagen OneStep RT-PCR kit. The public sequencing data were trimmed at Q25 with fastp and processed into clonotypes with MiXCR by TCRdb, which kept only in-frame beta chains. Entries that share a CDR3 protein sequence are merged under the most common genes and DNA. This sample has 600,000 to 700,000 distinct CDR3 sequences in its table, and just under 45% of those were observed once. In total, the top ten clones hold roughly 6.5% of the sample. The sample was peripheral blood or thyroid tissue (not recorded which). The receptors derive from an adult man with Graves' disease, either hyperthyroidism or ophthalmopathy (not recorded which).

This clonotype was observed many times. The rearrangement uses TRBV9 and TRBJ2-7; D perhaps matches TRBD2 (6 bases). With 0 bases removed from V and 7 bases from J, the gap between germline ends came to 14 bases. The CDR3 loop spans 14 amino acids. Germline CDR1 SGDLS, CDR2 YYNGEE. CDR3 coding DNA: TGTGCCAGCAGCGTAGAGGGTAGCGGTGAAGAGCAGTACTTC. Its translation is CASSVEGSGEEQYF.

The V gene is TRBV14, the J gene TRBJ2-5; TRBD2 might be the D (6 bases). Trimming stripped 2 bases from V and 7 bases from J, with 17 bases between. The CDR3 spans 15 residues. Germline-derived CDR1 and CDR2 are SGHDN and FVKESK. This CDR3 reads CASSQQPGLPGTQYF. In DNA form, the CDR3 reads TGTGCCAGCAGCCAACAACCGGGACTCCCAGGGACCCAGTACTTC.

This clonotype was seen more than once but under ten times. The rearrangement joins TRBV20-1 to TRBJ1-1; D might be TRBD1 (5 bases). Per the germline V gene, CDR1 is DFQATT and CDR2 is SNEGSKA (reference sequence). V lost 1 base and J 0 bases, leaving 12 bases between the germline ends. This CDR3 region has 15 residues. The CDR3 DNA follows: TGCAGTGCTAGAGCGCGGGGCGGCATGAACACTGAAGCTTTCTTT. Its protein is CSARARGGMNTEAFF.

This clonotype was detected many times. This chain uses TRBV2 with TRBJ1-4; possible D gene TRBD1, 6 bases. This CDR3 contains 14 residues. In germline, CDR1 is SNHLY, CDR2 FYNNEI. V lost 3 bases and J lost 4, with 9 bases in between. The CDR3: CASSDGQRNEKLFF. The CDR3 DNA follows: TGTGCCAGCAGTGATGGACAGCGTAATGAAAAACTGTTTTTT.

V is TRBV7-6 and J is TRBJ1-5; perhaps TRBD1 as D (5 bases). The CDR3 is made up of 13 amino acids. The V and J ends lost 6 bases and 5 bases respectively, with 11 bases between them. In germline, CDR1 is SGHVS, CDR2 FNYEAQ. CDR3 region: CASRGEGHQPQHF. As DNA, the CDR3 is TGTGCCAGCAGAGGGGAGGGGCATCAGCCCCAGCATTTT.

The chain combines TRBV7-2 with TRBJ1-6, with a tentative D call TRBD1 (5 bases). The V and J ends lost 5 bases and 8 bases respectively, with 13 bases between them. The CDR3 runs 14 residues. The V gene's germline CDR1 is SGHTA and CDR2 FQGNSA. The CDR3 loop is CASSPRVGDSPLHF. Here the CDR3 DNA reads TGTGCCAGCAGCCCCAGGGTAGGAGATTCACCCCTCCACTTT.

In this sample, this clonotype turned up many times. Germline is not matched at one junction end, which may reflect a read error. The rearrangement links TRBV7-6 to TRBJ1-3; D is perhaps TRBD1 (5 bases). Germline CDR1 reads SGHVS; CDR2 reads FNYEAQ. The CDR3 totals 15 residues. The CDR3 bases are TGTGCCAGCAGCTTAGGACAGACCTCTGAAAACACCATATATTTT. Its translation is CASSLGQTSENTIYF.

Only a few counts were recorded for this clonotype. The rearrangement uses TRBV7-9 and TRBJ2-5; no firm D call. The V and J ends lost 0 bases and 3 bases respectively, with 8 bases between them. The CDR3 is 14 residues long. Germline V CDR1 and CDR2: SEHNR, FQNEAQ (reference sequence). The CDR3 DNA reads TGTGCCAGCAGCTTAGCGTTGGGGAAAGAGACCCAGTACTTC. Its protein product is CASSLALGKETQYF.

The chain uses TRBV15 and TRBJ2-2, with 16 bases aligning to TRBD2. The V gene end was trimmed by 0 bases and the J gene end by 0 bases; junction bases not matched to a gene: 7. CDR1 LNHNV and CDR2 YYDKDF come from the germline V gene (reference sequence). The CDR3 consists of 21 residues. The chain's CDR3 is CATSREGLAGGPGSNTGELFF. CDR3 nucleotide sequence: TGTGCCACCAGCAGAGAGGGACTAGCGGGGGGGCCGGGGTCGAACACCGGGGAGCTGTTTTTT.

In this sample, this clonotype turned up many times. The chain's CDR3 is CASSLTGQGYGYTF. In nucleotides, the CDR3 is TGTGCCAGCAGCTTGACGGGACAGGGGTATGGCTACACCTTC. This chain links TRBV7-9 with TRBJ1-2, with TRBD1 matching over 10 bases. Germline values: CDR1 SEHNR, CDR2 FQNEAQ (reference sequence). Trimming removed 3 bases from V and 5 bases from J; junction bases left unmatched: 3. The length of the CDR3 is 14 residues.

The chain employs TRBV25-1 and TRBJ1-2; D not certain. V was trimmed by 5 bases and J by 5 bases, leaving 15 bases between them. Germline lookup yields CDR1 MGHDK and CDR2 SYGVNS. This CDR3 region has 14 residues. The CDR3 sequence is CASSYSAGPYGYTF. CDR3 nucleotide sequence: TGTGCCAGCAGTTACTCGGCAGGTCCTTATGGCTACACCTTC.

This rearrangement joins TRBV19 to TRBJ1-2; 9 bases match TRBD1. V shed 8 bases and J 1 base; nucleotides not matched to a gene: 11. CDR3 length: 16 residues. The V gene's germline CDR1 is LNHDA and CDR2 SQIVND (reference sequence). The CDR3 coding sequence is TGTGCCAGTGCCAATCCCGGACAGGGGATTAACTATGGCTACACCTTC. Protein product: CASANPGQGINYGYTF.

This clonotype has at least ten counts. The J gene is TRBJ1-5, the V gene TRBV29-1, with 7 nucleotides matching TRBD1. The CDR3 is made up of 14 amino acids. V gave up 6 bases and J gave up 4 bases; unmatched junction bases: 9. CDR1 and CDR2 (germline): SQVTM, ANQGSEA. The CDR3 sequence: CSVLTTGPNQPQHF. CDR3 nucleotide sequence: TGCAGCGTCCTGACGACAGGGCCAAATCAGCCCCAGCATTTT.

The genes are TRBV7-3 and TRBJ1-2; D may be TRBD1 (6 bases). This CDR3 is built from 17 residues. The germline V gene has CDR1 SGHTA and CDR2 FQGTGA. Trimming left V 2 bases short and J 6 bases short, with 22 bases between. CDR3 sequence (DNA): TGTGCCAGCAGCTTAGGATCCAGGGGCCGGTCTAGGGATGGCTACACCTTC. It codes for CASSLGSRGRSRDGYTF.

About this clonotype itself: A read error is likely, as this CDR3 ends without the conserved phenylalanine or tryptophan. The chain combines TRBV10-2 with TRBJ1-1; no clear D gene. Germline V gene data show CDR1 as WSHSY and CDR2 as SAAADI. The CDR3 totals 11 residues. Trimming removed 6 bases from V and 7 bases from J, with 9 bases in between. The CDR3 loop reads CASRAGGEAFS. The CDR3 DNA reads as TGCGCCAGCAGGGCCGGAGGTGAAGCTTTCTCT.

V usage is TRBV15 and J usage is TRBJ1-4; D ambiguous. CDR3 length: 15 residues. Trimming left V 0 bases short and J 8 bases short, with 13 bases between. The germline CDR1 and CDR2 sequences are LNHNV and YYDKDF (reference sequence). The CDR3 coding sequence is TGTGCCACCAGCAGAGATCGGAATAGCGGGGAAAAACTGTTTTTT. Translating gives CATSRDRNSGEKLFF.

Of note for this clonotype: As the CDR3 is not closed by the conserved phenylalanine or tryptophan, this likely results from a read error. CDR3 protein: CASSPDRYSYGYTS. The CDR3 DNA reads TGTGCCAGCAGTCCCGATAGATACTCCTATGGCTACACCTCC. V gene TRBV25-1 combines with J gene TRBJ1-2; no clear D gene. The germline V gene encodes CDR1 MGHDK and CDR2 SYGVNS. This CDR3 comprises 14 residues. Trimming shortened V by 5 bases and J by 4 bases, and 14 bases separated the two germline ends.

This clonotype was seen ten or more times. The V gene is TRBV10-3, the J gene TRBJ2-5; perhaps TRBD2 as D (5 bases). The germline V gene has CDR1 ENHRY and CDR2 SYGVKD. The CDR3 loop spans 16 amino acids. Trimming removed 1 base from V and 0 bases from J, with 12 bases in between. The CDR3 nucleotides read TGTGCCATCAGTGAGTTAGCGTCAACGTACCAAGAGACCCAGTACTTC. Its translation: CAISELASTYQETQYF.

At least ten counts were recorded for this clonotype. CDR3 DNA sequence: TGTGCCACCAGTGGGCCGAAGGGGGAGGACACCGGGGAGCTGTTTTTT. Its protein is CATSGPKGEDTGELFF. The genes are TRBV24-1 and TRBJ2-2; D possibly matches TRBD1 or TRBD2 (6 bases each). This CDR3 spans 16 amino acids. Trimming took 5 bases from V and 3 from J, leaving 15 bases between them. Germline CDR1 and CDR2: KGHDR and SFDVKD.

This clonotype has ten or more counts. The rearrangement uses TRBV20-1 and TRBJ2-7; D might be TRBD2 (6 bases). V dropped 3 bases and J dropped 6 bases, with 15 bases sitting between them. The CDR3 consists of 13 residues. Germline CDR1 is DFQATT and CDR2 is SNEGSKA (reference sequence). CDR3 sequence: CSASDAGTGEQYF. The CDR3 DNA reads TGCAGTGCTAGTGACGCGGGAACGGGCGAGCAGTACTTC.

The count of this clonotype is one. Given a much more abundant clone one base away, this may be a read error. The gene calls are TRBV29-1 and TRBJ1-5; D call uncertain. The CDR3 length is 11 residues. Germline CDR1 reads SQVTM; CDR2 reads ANQGSEA. Here the CDR3 DNA reads TGCCGCCAGTCAGGCGGGCAGCCCCAGCATTTT. It encodes CRQSGGQPQHF.

In DNA, the CDR3 is TGCAGTGCTAGAGATCGAGGGTGGGGAAACACTGAAGCTTTCTTT. Translation: CSARDRGWGNTEAFF. The chain has TRBV20-1 and TRBJ1-1, with D unclear. Germline V gene lookup returns CDR1 DFQATT and CDR2 SNEGSKA (reference sequence). This CDR3 has 15 residues. V shed 0 bases and J shed 2 bases, with 13 bases lying between them.

The V and J genes are TRBV9 and TRBJ1-4; maybe TRBD1 (5 bases). The CDR3 loop spans 17 amino acids. Germline V gene sequence: CDR1 SGDLS, CDR2 YYNGEE. Trimming stripped 0 bases from V and 2 bases from J, with 14 bases between. Here the CDR3 DNA reads TGTGCCAGCAGCGTAGGGGACGTCTATGGGACTAATGAAAAACTGTTTTTT. It translates to CASSVGDVYGTNEKLFF.

This clonotype was counted between two and nine times. DNA of the CDR3: TGTGCCAGCAGCCCTTACACAGTTATGAACACTGAAGCTTTCTTT. It codes for CASSPYTVMNTEAFF. The V call is TRBV2, the J call TRBJ1-1; D remains unclear. Germline lookup yields CDR1 SNHLY and CDR2 FYNNEI. Trimming pared 6 bases from V and 0 bases from J, leaving 14 bases between. The CDR3 is 15 amino acids.

A note on this clonotype: An end of the junction does not agree with germline; a read error may underlie this. J is TRBJ1-3 and V is TRBV7-9; unclear D gene. The CDR3 spans 15 residues. Germline CDR1 is SEHNR and CDR2 is FQNEAQ (reference sequence). This chain's CDR3 is CASSSRALSGSTIYF. For the CDR3, the DNA is TGTGCCAGCAGCTCTAGAGCTCTCTCTGGAAGCACCATATATTTT.

The chain joins TRBV6-5 to TRBJ1-1, with 11 bases aligning to TRBD1. The CDR3 contains 13 residues. The germline V gene encodes CDR1 MNHEY and CDR2 SVGAGI. The junction had 9 bases not matched to a gene; V was cut back by 8 bases and J by 10 bases. The CDR3 DNA is TGTGCCAGCGGGACAGGGGGAGGGTTCGGAGCTTTCTTT. Protein product: CASGTGGGFGAFF.